This is a list of T cell receptor beta chains from one sample in a study of blood T cell repertoires in COVID-19. The repertoire was sequenced with immunoSEQ multiplex PCR; TCRdb's copy has only in-frame clones and lacks some. Seen here are a few hundred thousand clones, 86% observed once, and the top ten hold around 4.5%. What was sequenced was PBMCs or T cells enriched from blood (not recorded which). The source is a woman between 25 and 40 years old who had been exposed to COVID-19. Both conserved end residues are part of each CDR3. A D gene is named only where the DNA matches it firmly. Clone size is stated in some rows and not others, as once, few, many or a class when expanded.

D gene,V gene,J gene,clone size,CDR3 DNA,CDR3 protein
.,TRBV3-1/TRBV3-2,TRBJ1-6,.,TGTGCCAGCAGCCAAGGAAAGGCCGGGAATTCACCCCTCCACTTT,CASSQGKAGNSPLHF
TRBD1,TRBV24-1,TRBJ1-2,.,TGTGCCACCAGTGAGGAGGGTAAGGGGGCCTATGGCTACACCTTC,CATSEEGKGAYGYTF
.,TRBV7-2,TRBJ1-5,.,TGTGCCAGCAGCTTAGTGCAGGGGCAGCCCCAGCATTTT,CASSLVQGQPQHF
.,TRBV7-3,TRBJ1-2,.,TGTGCCAGCAGCTTAGGGGGGGACCTAAACTATGGCTACACCTTC,CASSLGGDLNYGYTF
TRBD1,TRBV2,TRBJ2-5,.,TGTGCCAGCAGTGCGGACAGGGCAGAGACCCAGTACTTC,CASSADRAETQYF
.,TRBV7-8,TRBJ2-1,.,TGTGCCAGCAGCTTATGGAGCTCCTACAATGAGCAGTTCTTC,CASSLWSSYNEQFF
.,TRBV18,TRBJ2-7,few,TGTGCCAGCTCACCTATTGCGGGACAGCTCTCCTACGAGCAGTACTTC,CASSPIAGQLSYEQYF
.,TRBV12-5,TRBJ1-4,.,TGTGCTAGTGGTCCCCAGGGGTTCGGCGAACTGTTTTTT,CASGPQGFGELFF
.,TRBV25-1,TRBJ1-2,.,TGTGCCAGCAGTGACGGCTATGGCTACACCTTC,CASSDGYGYTF
TRBD1,TRBV10-3,TRBJ2-3,.,TGTGCCATCAGTGAGTCGTGGACAGGGGGCACAGATACGCAGTATTTT,CAISESWTGGTDTQYF
.,TRBV12-3/TRBV12-4,TRBJ1-3,.,TGTGCCAGCAGTTCCGGGGAAGGAAACACCATATATTTT,CASSSGEGNTIYF
TRBD1,TRBV10-3,TRBJ1-6,.,TGTGCCATCAGGAAGGACAGGGGGAATTCACCCCTCCACTTT,CAIRKDRGNSPLHF
TRBD1,TRBV9,TRBJ1-3,.,TGTGCCAGCAGCGTATCCACAGGGGCTGGAAACACCATATATTTT,CASSVSTGAGNTIYF
.,TRBV11-2,TRBJ2-1,.,TGTGCCAGCAGCTCCCACAGGGCCAGTGAGCAGTTCTTC,CASSSHRASEQFF